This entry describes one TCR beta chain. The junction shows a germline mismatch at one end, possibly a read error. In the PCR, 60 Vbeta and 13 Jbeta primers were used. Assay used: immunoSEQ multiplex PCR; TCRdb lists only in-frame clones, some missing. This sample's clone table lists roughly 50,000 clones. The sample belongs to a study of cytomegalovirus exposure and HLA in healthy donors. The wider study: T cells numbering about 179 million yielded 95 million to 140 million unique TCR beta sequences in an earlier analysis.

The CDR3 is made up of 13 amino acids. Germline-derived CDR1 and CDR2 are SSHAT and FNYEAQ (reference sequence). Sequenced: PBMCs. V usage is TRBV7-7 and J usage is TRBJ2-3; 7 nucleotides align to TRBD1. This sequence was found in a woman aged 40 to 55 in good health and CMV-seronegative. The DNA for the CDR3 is TGTGCTAGCAGCTCCACAGGGGCAGATACGCAGTATTTT. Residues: CASSSTGADTQYF.